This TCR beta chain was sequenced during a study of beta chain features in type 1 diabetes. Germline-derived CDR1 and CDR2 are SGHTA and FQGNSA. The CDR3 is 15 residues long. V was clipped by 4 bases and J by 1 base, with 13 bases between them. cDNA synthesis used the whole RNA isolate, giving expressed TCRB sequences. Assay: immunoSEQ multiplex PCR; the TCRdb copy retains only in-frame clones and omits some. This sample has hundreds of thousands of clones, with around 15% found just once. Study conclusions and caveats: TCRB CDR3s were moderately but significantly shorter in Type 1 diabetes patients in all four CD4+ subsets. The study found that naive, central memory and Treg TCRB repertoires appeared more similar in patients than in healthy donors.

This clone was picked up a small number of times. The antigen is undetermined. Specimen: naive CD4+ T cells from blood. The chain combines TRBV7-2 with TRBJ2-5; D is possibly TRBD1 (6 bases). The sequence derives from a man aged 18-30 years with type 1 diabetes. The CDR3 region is CASSSNGTPQETQYF. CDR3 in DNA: TGTGCCAGCAGCTCGAACGGGACACCCCAAGAGACCCAGTACTTC.